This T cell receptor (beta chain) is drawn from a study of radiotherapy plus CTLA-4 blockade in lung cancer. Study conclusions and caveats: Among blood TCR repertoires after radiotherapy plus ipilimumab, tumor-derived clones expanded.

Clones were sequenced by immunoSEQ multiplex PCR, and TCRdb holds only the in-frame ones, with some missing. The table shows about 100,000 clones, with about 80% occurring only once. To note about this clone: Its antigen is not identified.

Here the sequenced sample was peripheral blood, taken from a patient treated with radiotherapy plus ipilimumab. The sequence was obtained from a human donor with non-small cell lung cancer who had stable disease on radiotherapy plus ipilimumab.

The DNA for the CDR3 is TGTGCCAGCTCACAGGACAGGGATAATTCACCCCTCCACTTT. This sequence encodes CASSQDRDNSPLHF. The V gene is TRBV18, the J gene TRBJ1-6; 8 bases line up with TRBD1. CDR3 length: 14 amino acids. Germline V CDR1 and CDR2: KGHSH, LQKENI. V shed 4 bases, J shed 5 bases, and the junction held 1 base outside the gene matches.